A selection of T cell receptor beta chains follows, all from one sample in a study of blood T cells in healthy people across ages. TCRdb independently ran MiXCR on the 5' RACE reads; one entry per CDR3 protein. This table has about 770,000 distinct CDR3 sequences, roughly 44% appearing once. The sample was blood. Every receptor here comes from a man aged 60 to 75 in good health. The CDR3 runs from the conserved cysteine through the conserved F or W. D genes are given only for firm matches. Size is omitted from some rows. Given values are once, few, many or a class for expanded clones.

TRBD1	NA	TRBV7-2	TRBJ1-2	CASSFDRTGYYGYTF	TGTGCCAGCAGCTTCGATAGGACAGGCTACTATGGCTACACCTTC
NA	NA	TRBV7-2	TRBJ1-2	CASSLSVYGYTF	TGTGCCAGCAGCTTAAGCGTGTATGGCTACACCTTC
NA	once	TRBV7-2	TRBJ2-7	CASSQDSPSYEQYF	TGTGCCAGCAGCCAAGACAGCCCCTCCTACGAGCAGTACTTC
NA	few	TRBV27	TRBJ2-7	CASRAGLFFYEQYF	TGTGCCAGCAGGGCGGGACTGTTCTTCTACGAGCAGTACTTC
NA	NA	TRBV30	TRBJ1-2	CAWSVQEGYYGYTF	TGTGCCTGGAGTGTACAAGAGGGCTACTATGGCTACACCTTC
TRBD2	NA	TRBV28	TRBJ2-7	CASSHPGRGDYEQYF	TGTGCCAGCAGTCACCCCGGGCGGGGGGACTACGAGCAGTACTTC
TRBD1	NA	TRBV4-1	TRBJ1-1	CASSQGQGVLNTEAFF	TGCGCCAGCAGCCAAGGACAGGGGGTCTTGAACACTGAAGCTTTCTTT
NA	few	TRBV6-5	TRBJ1-6	CASSFSERSSYNSPLHF	TGTGCCAGCAGTTTTTCCGAAAGGAGCTCCTATAATTCACCCCTCCACTTT
TRBD2	few	TRBV5-6	TRBJ2-1	CASSLLAGVRNEQFF	TGTGCCAGCAGCTTACTAGCGGGGGTTCGGAATGAGCAGTTCTTC
TRBD1	NA	TRBV29-1	TRBJ2-1	CSSRSGQGYNEQFF	TGCAGCTCCCGAAGCGGACAGGGCTACAATGAGCAGTTCTTC
NA	few	TRBV21-1	TRBJ1-2	CASSKADWTGGGYTF	TGTGCCAGCAGCAAAGCCGATTGGACAGGGGGTGGCTACACCTTC
NA	NA	TRBV27	TRBJ2-7	CASSLSLRGSYEQYF	TGTGCCAGCAGTTTATCCCTCAGGGGATCCTACGAGCAGTACTTC
NA	NA	TRBV7-2	TRBJ2-6	CASSLADFGANVLTF	TGTGCCAGCAGCTTAGCTGACTTTGGGGCCAACGTCCTGACTTTC
NA	few	TRBV28	TRBJ2-3	CASSGWTDRQDTQYF	TGTGCCAGCAGTGGTTGGACAGACCGTCAAGATACGCAGTATTTT
NA	NA	TRBV3-1	TRBJ2-5	CASTGSGPSGETQYF	TGTGCCAGCACGGGGAGCGGGCCCTCGGGGGAGACCCAGTACTTC
TRBD2	NA	TRBV4-3	TRBJ2-3	CASSQDVAGSGEASTDTQYF	TGCGCCAGCAGCCAAGATGTAGCGGGGAGCGGGGAAGCTAGCACAGATACGCAGTATTTT
NA	once	TRBV7-2	TRBJ2-7	CASSLPPGGRQGKGQYF	TGTGCCAGCAGCTTACCCCCCGGGGGGCGACAGGGAAAAGGGCAGTACTTC
TRBD2	few	TRBV20-1	TRBJ2-3	CSAPSTSGGPGSAQYF	TGCAGTGCTCCATCGACTAGCGGGGGCCCAGGTAGCGCGCAGTATTTT
NA	few	TRBV29-1	TRBJ1-2	CSVVSPGWGYTF	TGCAGCGTTGTGTCACCAGGGTGGGGCTACACCTTC
TRBD1	NA	TRBV11-1	TRBJ1-6	CASSTGQGGSPLHF	TGTGCCAGCAGCACGGGACAGGGGGGTTCACCCCTCCACTTT
TRBD2	NA	TRBV20-1	TRBJ2-5	CSAIPVRTSGIGAQYF	TGCAGTGCTATCCCGGTTAGGACTAGCGGAATAGGGGCCCAGTACTTC
NA	few	TRBV2	TRBJ1-1	CASSVLGQLGAFF	TGTGCCAGCAGTGTCTTGGGACAACTTGGAGCTTTCTTT
TRBD2	few	TRBV25-1	TRBJ2-7	CASSEGTSGRHEQYF	TGTGCCAGCAGTGAAGGGACTAGCGGGCGCCACGAGCAGTACTTC
TRBD1	few	TRBV7-9	TRBJ1-4	CASSFKGQDNEKLFF	TGTGCCAGCAGCTTCAAGGGACAGGATAATGAAAAACTGTTTTTT
NA	many	TRBV6-2/TRBV6-3	TRBJ2-7	CASSSRQAYEQYF	TGTGCCAGCAGTTCGCGACAGGCCTACGAGCAGTACTTC
NA	NA	TRBV18	TRBJ1-1	CASSLLSDRAHTEAFF	TGTGCCAGCTCACTTCTATCGGACAGAGCACACACTGAAGCTTTCTTT
NA	NA	TRBV2	TRBJ1-4	CASRDRLGATNEKLFF	TGTGCCAGCAGGGACCGTTTGGGCGCAACTAATGAAAAACTGTTTTTT
NA	NA	TRBV2	TRBJ2-7	CASSESSSGEQYF	TGTGCCAGCAGTGAATCTAGTTCCGGCGAGCAGTACTTC
TRBD2	NA	TRBV28	TRBJ2-1	CASSNSGLAAYNEQFF	TGTGCCAGCAGTAATTCCGGACTAGCGGCCTACAATGAGCAGTTCTTC
NA	NA	TRBV9	TRBJ2-7	CASSPGGETYEQYF	TGTGCCAGCAGCCCAGGCGGGGAAACCTACGAGCAGTACTTC
NA	few	TRBV6-2/TRBV6-3	TRBJ2-1	CASSYEGRYNEQFF	TGTGCCAGCAGTTACGAAGGACGATACAATGAGCAGTTCTTC
NA	NA	TRBV11-3	TRBJ1-4	CASSLSSATNEKLFF	TGTGCCAGCAGCTTGTCAAGTGCAACTAATGAAAAACTGTTTTTT